Given below is one T cell receptor (beta chain) in context. Its specificity is not known. The record originates from a study of shared clonotypes between healthy human individuals. Background on the study: CD8 memory received one plate per donor, CD8 naive two, CD4 memory three and CD4 naive three. General study findings and limits: The four-donor shared clonotypes exceeded non-shared clonotypes in generation probability, with non-shared ones scoring lower. Only blood samples were collected, and tissue repertoires likely differ.

Original methodology: Filtering differed because ImmunoSEQ produced junction-only sequences that carried no quality scores. Measured with immunoSEQ multiplex PCR; TCRdb has only the in-frame clones, and not every one. D and trimming come from the DNA, and the V and J calls and clone size come from that table. The top ten clones hold 0.9% to 1.5% of a sample with nearly 2 million clones, roughly 95% of them seen once. CD45RO-negative cells were positively selected for CCR7, leaving out terminally differentiated effector memory CD45RA+ cells. V was clipped by 0 bases and J by 3 bases, with 14 bases between them. The germline V gene encodes CDR1 GTSNPN and CDR2 SVGIG (reference sequence). CDR3 size: 15 residues.

The TCR sequence derives from a man younger than 35 in good health. Sequenced material: naive CD8+ T cells sorted from blood. V usage is TRBV30 and J usage is TRBJ2-5; D call uncertain. This CDR3 is CAWSVKAGAEETQYF. DNA for the CDR3: TGTGCCTGGAGTGTAAAGGCAGGCGCCGAAGAGACCCAGTACTTC.